This T cell receptor (beta chain) stems from a study of control samples from healthy donors and cancer patients. This CDR3 is built from 13 residues. Looked up from germline, CDR1 is MDHEN and CDR2 is SYDVKM. V was shortened by 9 bases and J by 0 bases, with 11 bases between the two germline ends. Using immunoSEQ multiplex PCR, the repertoire was profiled, and TCRdb retains in-frame clones only, with some absent. The profile shows more than 95,000 clones, about 90% of them singletons. The sample was blood. The receptor was derived from a man aged 60-69 years in good health. This chain connects TRBV28 to TRBJ1-1; D not certain. DNA of the CDR3: TGTGCCAGTGGTGCGGGAATGAACACTGAAGCTTTCTTT. Amino acid sequence: CASGAGMNTEAFF.